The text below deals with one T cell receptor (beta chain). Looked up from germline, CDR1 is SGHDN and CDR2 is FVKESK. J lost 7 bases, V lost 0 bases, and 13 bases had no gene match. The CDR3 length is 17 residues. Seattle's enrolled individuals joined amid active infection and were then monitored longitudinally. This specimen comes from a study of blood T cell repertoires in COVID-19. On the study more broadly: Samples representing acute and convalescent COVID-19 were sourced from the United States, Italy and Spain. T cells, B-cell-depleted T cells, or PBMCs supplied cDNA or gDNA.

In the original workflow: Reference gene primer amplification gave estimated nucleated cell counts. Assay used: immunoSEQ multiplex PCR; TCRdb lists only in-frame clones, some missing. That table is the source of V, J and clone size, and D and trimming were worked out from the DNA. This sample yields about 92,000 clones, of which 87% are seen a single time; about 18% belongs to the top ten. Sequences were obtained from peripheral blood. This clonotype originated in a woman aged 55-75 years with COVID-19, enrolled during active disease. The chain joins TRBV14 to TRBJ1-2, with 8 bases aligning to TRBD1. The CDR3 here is CASSQEVAGGSRFGYTF. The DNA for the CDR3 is TGTGCCAGCAGCCAAGAAGTCGCAGGGGGCTCCCGTTTTGGCTACACCTTC.